This T cell receptor (beta chain) originates from a study of blood T cell repertoires in COVID-19. As for the study in general: Acute and convalescent COVID-19 specimens originated in the United States, Italy and Spain. Sample material is recorded as cDNA or gDNA derived from T cells, B-cell-depleted T cells, or PBMCs.

TCRdb's copy holds only in-frame clones and misses some; the assay was immunoSEQ multiplex PCR. The sample holds just over 150,000 clones, about 79% seen once. The germline gives CDR1 KGHSH, CDR2 LQKENI. The CDR3 has 13 residues. V gave up 2 bases and J gave up 8 bases, with 12 bases separating them. The clonotype originates from a woman aged 45-59 years with acute or convalescent COVID-19. Sequenced material: peripheral blood. The chain carries TRBV18 and TRBJ1-2; TRBD1 is a possible D gene (6 bases). The CDR3 region has the DNA TGTGCCAGCTCACCAGGGCAGGGGTTGGGCTACACCTTC. Its protein product is CASSPGQGLGYTF.